The clone carrying this TCR beta chain was observed once. The data originate from a study of technical replicates of blood from a handful of donors. The germline gives CDR1 MNHEY, CDR2 SVGAGI. After removal of 1 base from V and 11 bases from J, the junction contained 9 bases not matched to a gene. The CDR3 runs to 14 residues. The table came from immunoSEQ multiplex PCR; TCRdb's copy has only in-frame clones and leaves some out. This table holds some 87,000 clones, approximately 93% found once. The sample consisted of T cells isolated from PBMCs. The receptor was isolated from a human donor in good health. The chain has TRBV6-5 and TRBJ2-3, with TRBD1 identical over 7 bases. The DNA of the CDR3 is TGTGCCAGCAGTTACTTCGGACAGGACATACGGCAGTATTTT. Protein: CASSYFGQDIRQYF.